These T cell receptor beta chains were read from a single sample in a study of cytomegalovirus exposure and HLA in healthy donors. Profiled with immunoSEQ multiplex PCR; TCRdb holds only in-frame clones, not every one. The sample has 35,000 to 50,000 clones, and its top ten clones hold 7% to 8.5%. Sequenced sample: PBMCs. The receptors were gathered from a male donor in good health and CMV-seronegative. Each CDR3 is given with its conserved first and last residue. D genes are given only for firm matches. Clone sizes are given selectively: once, few, many, or a class where the clone is expanded.

>TRBV6-5|TRBJ1-1|TRBD1|NA
CASSLRQGINTEAFF
TGTGCCAGCAGTCTACGACAGGGGATTAACACTGAAGCTTTCTTT
>TRBV4-2|TRBJ2-7|NA|NA
CASRQETGGAYEQYF
TGTGCCAGCAGGCAAGAAACAGGGGGGGCCTACGAGCAGTACTTC
>TRBV30|TRBJ1-5|NA|NA
CAWSPQGYSNQPQHF
TGTGCCTGGAGTCCACAGGGTTACAGCAATCAGCCCCAGCATTTT
>TRBV7-2|TRBJ2-7|TRBD2|NA
CASSFGTRNYEQYF
TGTGCCAGCAGCTTTGGGACTAGGAACTACGAGCAGTACTTC
>TRBV2|TRBJ1-2|TRBD1|NA
CASSQGRQGAYGYTF
TGTGCCAGCAGTCAGGGGAGGCAGGGGGCTTATGGCTACACCTTC
>TRBV7-2|TRBJ2-5|NA|NA
CASSLEGVETQYF
TGTGCCAGCAGCTTAGAGGGAGTGGAGACCCAGTACTTC
>TRBV11-2|TRBJ2-7|NA|NA
CASSLGGSRYEQYF
TGTGCCAGCAGCTTGGGGGGATCCCGCTACGAGCAGTACTTC
>TRBV11-2|TRBJ2-1|TRBD1|NA
CASSPGGTGRGEQFF
TGTGCCAGCAGCCCAGGGGGGACAGGACGAGGTGAGCAGTTCTTC
>TRBV4-1|TRBJ2-1|TRBD1|NA
CASSQGGQGNEQFF
TGCGCCAGCAGCCAAGGGGGACAGGGCAATGAGCAGTTCTTC
>TRBV19|TRBJ1-1|NA|NA
CASSIRTAEAFF
TGTGCCAGTAGTATTAGGACAGCCGAAGCTTTCTTT
>TRBV5-6|TRBJ1-2|TRBD1|NA
CASSEAGGSPEGYTF
TGTGCCAGCAGCGAAGCAGGGGGCTCCCCCGAGGGCTACACCTTC
>TRBV15|TRBJ2-2|NA|NA
CATSRLPNTGELFF
TGTGCCACCAGCAGACTCCCCAACACCGGGGAGCTGTTTTTT
>TRBV6-1|TRBJ2-7|TRBD2|medium-sized
CASSIASGSAGEQYF
TGTGCCAGCAGTATCGCTAGCGGGAGTGCAGGAGAGCAGTACTTC
>TRBV6-5|TRBJ1-6|NA|NA
CASSLKIRNHSPLHF
TGTGCCAGCAGTTTAAAAATCAGAAATCATTCACCCCTCCACTTT
>TRBV29-1|TRBJ1-4|NA|NA
CSVGEGANEKLFF
TGCAGCGTTGGGGAGGGAGCAAATGAAAAACTGTTTTTT
>TRBV4-1|TRBJ2-1|NA|NA
CASSRDTPDGTYNEQFF
TGCGCCAGCAGCCGAGACACACCCGACGGGACCTACAATGAGCAGTTCTTC
>TRBV18|TRBJ2-1|TRBD2|NA
CASSPYAGGPYNEQFF
TGTGCCAGCTCACCATACGCGGGAGGGCCCTACAATGAGCAGTTCTTC
>TRBV7-9|TRBJ1-1|NA|NA
CASTPPATQNTEAFF
TGTGCCAGCACCCCCCCAGCGACTCAGAACACTGAAGCTTTCTTT
>TRBV5-6|TRBJ2-5|TRBD2|NA
CASSLGLAGAEETQYF
TGTGCCAGCAGCTTGGGTTTAGCGGGAGCGGAAGAGACCCAGTACTTC
>TRBV27|TRBJ2-3|TRBD1|NA
CASQAPGQGHMNTQYF
TGTGCCAGTCAAGCTCCGGGACAGGGGCATATGAATACGCAGTATTTT
>TRBV19|TRBJ2-1|NA|NA
CASSLGGRYNEQFF
TGTGCCAGTAGTTTGGGGGGACGCTACAATGAGCAGTTCTTC
>TRBV30|TRBJ2-3|TRBD2|NA
CAWRLAGAVDTQYF
TGTGCCTGGAGACTAGCGGGAGCGGTAGATACGCAGTATTTT
>TRBV7-9|TRBJ2-1|TRBD2|NA
CASSSSGRNEQFF
TGTGCCAGCAGCTCCAGCGGGAGGAATGAGCAGTTCTTC
>TRBV7-2|TRBJ2-5|NA|NA
CASSFGGYQETQYF
TGTGCCAGCAGCTTTGGCGGATACCAAGAGACCCAGTACTTC
>TRBV2|TRBJ2-2|NA|NA
CASSEQGGTGELFF
TGTGCCAGCAGTGAACAGGGTGGCACCGGGGAGCTGTTTTTT
>TRBV5-1|TRBJ1-2|NA|NA
CASSLEGQGFLGYTF
TGCGCCAGCAGCTTGGAAGGGCAGGGATTTTTGGGCTACACCTTC
>TRBV30|TRBJ1-1|TRBD1|NA
CAWSSPPTGPGGEAFF
TGTGCCTGGAGTAGCCCTCCGACAGGGCCCGGTGGTGAAGCTTTCTTT
>TRBV2|TRBJ2-1|NA|NA
CASMSGIYNEQFF
TGTGCCAGCATGAGCGGCATATACAATGAGCAGTTCTTC
>TRBV28|TRBJ1-5|NA|NA
CASHGGGSQPQHF
TGTGCCAGCCACGGGGGGGGCTCCCAGCCCCAGCATTTT
>TRBV4-1|TRBJ2-7|NA|NA
CASSQDQGLVEQYF
TGCGCCAGCAGCCAAGACCAGGGGCTGGTCGAGCAGTACTTC
>TRBV19|TRBJ2-3|NA|NA
CASATGDSSTDTQYF
TGTGCCAGCGCCACAGGAGATTCTAGCACAGATACGCAGTATTTT
>TRBV5-1|TRBJ2-5|NA|NA
CASSLSSPGAKDF
TGCGCCAGCAGCTTGTCTTCCCCAGGGGCTAAAGACTTC
>TRBV28|TRBJ1-5|NA|NA
CASSGRANQPQHF
TGTGCCAGCAGTGGCAGGGCGAATCAGCCCCAGCATTTT
>TRBV5-4|TRBJ2-5|TRBD2|NA
CASSLEGSGAQETQYF
TGTGCCAGCAGCTTGGAGGGTAGCGGGGCCCAAGAGACCCAGTACTTC
>TRBV12-5|TRBJ1-1|NA|NA
CASGSGDTEAFF
TGTGCTAGTGGTTCGGGGGACACTGAAGCTTTCTTT
>TRBV27|TRBJ2-7|TRBD2|NA
CASSPTSGSFYSYEQYF
TGTGCCAGCAGTCCAACTAGCGGGAGCTTTTACTCCTACGAGCAGTACTTC
>TRBV5-5|TRBJ2-7|TRBD2|NA
CASSLAAGGTYEQYF
TGTGCCAGCAGCTTGGCCGCGGGAGGCACCTACGAGCAGTACTTC
>TRBV7-9|TRBJ2-1|NA|NA
CASSFQNGGNEQFF
TGTGCCAGCAGCTTCCAAAACGGCGGGAATGAGCAGTTCTTC
>TRBV11-2|TRBJ1-1|TRBD1|NA
CASSLETGGTEAFF
TGTGCCAGCAGCTTAGAGACAGGGGGTACTGAAGCTTTCTTT
>TRBV20-1|TRBJ1-1|TRBD1|NA
CSATDRARAFF
TGCAGTGCAACCGACAGGGCCCGGGCTTTCTTT
>TRBV5-1|TRBJ1-3|NA|NA
CASSLGPTYSGNTIYF
TGCGCCAGCAGCTTGGGTCCAACCTACTCTGGAAACACCATATATTTT
>TRBV28|TRBJ2-3|NA|NA
CASSERGLTSTDTQYF
TGTGCCAGCAGTGAAAGGGGTCTAACTAGCACAGATACGCAGTATTTT
>TRBV5-6|TRBJ2-5|NA|NA
CASSLVGRETQYF
TGTGCCAGCAGCTTGGTCGGGAGAGAGACCCAGTACTTC
>TRBV29-1|TRBJ2-7|TRBD1|NA
CSVDRGYEQYF
TGCAGCGTAGACAGGGGGTACGAGCAGTACTTC